This passage covers 8 T cell receptor beta chains from one sample sequenced in a study of cytomegalovirus exposure and HLA in healthy donors. 60 Vbeta and 13 Jbeta primers were used in PCR. TCRdb's table, derived via immunoSEQ multiplex PCR, lists solely in-frame clones and lacks some. The sample lists 150,000 or so clones, nearly 80% occurring once. Sequencing was carried out using PBMCs. The source of these receptors is a man aged 35-49 years in good health and CMV-seropositive.

The chain employs TRBV6-5 and TRBJ1-5, with 7 bases matching TRBD1. This CDR3 region has 15 residues. Germline CDR1 is MNHEY and CDR2 is SVGAGI. V lost 6 bases to trimming and J lost 2 bases; unmatched junction nucleotides: 7. The CDR3 DNA is TGTGCCAGCAGACGAGGGGGCTTCGGCAATCAGCCCCAGCATTTT. Translation gives CASRRGGFGNQPQHF.

V gene TRBV12-5 combines with J gene TRBJ1-2, with 7 nucleotides matching TRBD1. Germline V lookup: CDR1 LGHNT, CDR2 FRNRAP. With V trimmed by 4 bases and J by 4 bases, 0 bases remained unmatched. The CDR3 sequence is 12 residues long. In DNA form, the CDR3 reads TGTGCTAGTGGTTGGGACAGCTATGGCTACACCTTC. Amino acids: CASGWDSYGYTF. Looking up the rest from reference TRBV12-5 and TRBJ1-2 gives the full variable domain: DARVTQTPRHKVTEMGQEVTMRCQPILGHNTVFWYRQTMMQGLELLAYFRNRAPLDDSGMPKDRFSAEMPDATLATLKIQPSEPRDSAVYFCASGWDSYGYTFGSGTRLTVV.

This clone was found a few times. The chain couples TRBV27 to TRBJ2-3; D is uncertain. CDR1 and CDR2 (germline): MNHEY, SMNVEV (reference sequence). With 6 bases removed from V and 6 bases from J, the gap between germline ends came to 10 bases. The CDR3 sequence is 12 residues long. The CDR3 nucleotides are TGTGCCAGCAGGACTCGTTTTGATACGCAGTATTTT. Its protein product is CASRTRFDTQYF.

The chain recombines TRBV7-6 with TRBJ2-7; D not resolved. CDR1 SGHVS and CDR2 FNYEAQ come from the germline V gene. Trimming stripped 5 bases from V and 7 bases from J, with 18 bases between. The CDR3 contains 14 residues. CDR3 amino acids: CASSREEARKEQYF. The CDR3 region has the DNA TGTGCCAGCAGCCGAGAGGAAGCCCGTAAAGAGCAGTACTTC. The entire variable domain, with the rest obtained from reference TRBV7-6 and TRBJ2-7, is as follows: GAGVSQSPRYKVTKRGQDVALRCDPISGHVSLYWYRQALGQGPEFLTYFNYEAQQDKSGLPNDRFSAERPEGSISTLTIQRTEQRDSAMYRCASSREEARKEQYFGPGTRLTVT.

J is TRBJ1-2 and V is TRBV11-3; the match to TRBD1 covers 8 bases. There are 15 residues in the CDR3. The V and J ends lost 5 bases and 7 bases, in that order; junction bases with no gene match: 12. Germline CDR1 and CDR2: SGHNT and YENEEA. This chain's CDR3 is CASSTGQGQKGGYTF. CDR3 bases: TGTGCCAGCAGCACTGGACAGGGACAGAAGGGTGGCTACACCTTC.

V gene TRBV6-6 combines with J gene TRBJ2-3; D may be TRBD1 (6 bases). The CDR3 has 16 residues. Germline V gene lookup returns CDR1 MNHNY and CDR2 SVGAGI (reference sequence). V lost 4 bases, J lost 1 base, and 15 bases lay in between. CDR3 loop: CASSSLRQVRTDTQYF. CDR3 nucleotide sequence: TGTGCCAGCAGTTCCTTAAGACAGGTTCGCACAGATACGCAGTATTTT.

The chain couples TRBV7-8 to TRBJ2-7; 11 positions agree with TRBD2. Germline V lookup: CDR1 SGHVS, CDR2 FQNEAQ. The V segment lost 5 bases and the J segment 3 bases; nucleotides outside the gene matches: 9. The CDR3 has 16 amino acids. In DNA, the CDR3 is TGTGCCAGCAGCCTAGGAGCGGGACTAGCGGACTACGAGCAGTACTTC. The encoded protein is CASSLGAGLADYEQYF.

Only one count was recorded for this clone. The chain combines TRBV5-1 with TRBJ2-7, with 11 bases matching TRBD2. The CDR3 is 15 residues long. CDR1 and CDR2 from the germline V gene are SGHRS and YFSETQ. Trimming took 3 bases from V and 4 from J; bases not matched to a gene: 6. CDR3 sequence reads: CASSSIAGGIYEQYF. DNA of the CDR3: TGCGCCAGCAGCTCCATAGCGGGAGGGATATACGAGCAGTACTTC.